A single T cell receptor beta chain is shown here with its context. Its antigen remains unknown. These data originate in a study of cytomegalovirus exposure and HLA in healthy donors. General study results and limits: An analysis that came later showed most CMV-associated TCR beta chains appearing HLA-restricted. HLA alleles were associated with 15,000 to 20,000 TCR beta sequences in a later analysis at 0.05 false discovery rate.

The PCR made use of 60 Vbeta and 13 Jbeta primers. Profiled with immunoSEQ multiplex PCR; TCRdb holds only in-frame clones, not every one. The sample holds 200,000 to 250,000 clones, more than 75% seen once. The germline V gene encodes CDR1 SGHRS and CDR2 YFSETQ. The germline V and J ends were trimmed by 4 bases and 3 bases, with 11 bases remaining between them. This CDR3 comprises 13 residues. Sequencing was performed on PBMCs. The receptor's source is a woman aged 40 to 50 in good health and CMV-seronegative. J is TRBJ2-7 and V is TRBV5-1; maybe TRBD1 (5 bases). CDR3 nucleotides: TGCGCCAGCAGCACACCAGGGTTCTACGAGCAGTACTTC. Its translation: CASSTPGFYEQYF.